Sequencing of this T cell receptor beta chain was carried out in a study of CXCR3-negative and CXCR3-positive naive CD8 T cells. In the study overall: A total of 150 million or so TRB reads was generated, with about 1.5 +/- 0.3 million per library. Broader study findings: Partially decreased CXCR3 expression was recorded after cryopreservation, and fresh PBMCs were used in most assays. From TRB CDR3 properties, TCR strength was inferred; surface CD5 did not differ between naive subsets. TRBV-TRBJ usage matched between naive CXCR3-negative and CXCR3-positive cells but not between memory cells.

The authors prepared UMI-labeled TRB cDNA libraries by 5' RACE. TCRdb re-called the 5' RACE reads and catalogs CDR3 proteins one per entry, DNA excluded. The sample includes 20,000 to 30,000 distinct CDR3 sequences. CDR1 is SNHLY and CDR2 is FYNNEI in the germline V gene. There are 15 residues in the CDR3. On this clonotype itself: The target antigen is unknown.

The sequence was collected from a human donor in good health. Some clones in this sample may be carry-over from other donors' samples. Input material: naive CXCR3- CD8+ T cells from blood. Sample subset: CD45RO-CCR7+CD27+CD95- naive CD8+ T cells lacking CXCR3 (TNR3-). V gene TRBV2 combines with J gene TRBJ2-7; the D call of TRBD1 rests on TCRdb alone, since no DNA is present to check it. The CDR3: CASSEGPGHPNEQYF.